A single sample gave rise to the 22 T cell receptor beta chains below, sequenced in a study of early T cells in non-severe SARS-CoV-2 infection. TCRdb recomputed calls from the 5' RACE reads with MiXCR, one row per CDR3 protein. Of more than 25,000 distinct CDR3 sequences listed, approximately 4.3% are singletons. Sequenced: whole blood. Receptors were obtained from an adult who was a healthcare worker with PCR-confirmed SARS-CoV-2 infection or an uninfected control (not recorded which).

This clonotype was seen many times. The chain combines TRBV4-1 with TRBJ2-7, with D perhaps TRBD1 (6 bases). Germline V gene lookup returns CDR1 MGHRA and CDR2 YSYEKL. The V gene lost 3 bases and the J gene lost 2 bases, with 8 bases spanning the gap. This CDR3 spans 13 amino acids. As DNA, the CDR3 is TGCGCCAGCAGCCAGACAGGACCCTACGAGCAGTACTTC. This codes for CASSQTGPYEQYF.

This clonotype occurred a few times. CDR3 region: CASSPGPNYEQYF. CDR3 DNA: TGTGCCAGCAGTCCAGGACCCAACTACGAGCAGTACTTC. The chain carries TRBV6-1 and TRBJ2-7; D is ambiguous. CDR1 is MNHNS, CDR2 SASEGT, per germline. V was shortened by 5 bases and J by 3 bases, with 11 bases between the two germline ends. The CDR3 has 13 residues.

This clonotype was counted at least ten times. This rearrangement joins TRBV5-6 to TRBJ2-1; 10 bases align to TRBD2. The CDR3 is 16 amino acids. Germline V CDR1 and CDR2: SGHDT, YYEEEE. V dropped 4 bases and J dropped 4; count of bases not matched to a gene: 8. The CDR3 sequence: CASSPVGTSVYNEQFF. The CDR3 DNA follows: TGTGCCAGCAGCCCCGTCGGGACTAGCGTATACAATGAGCAGTTCTTC.

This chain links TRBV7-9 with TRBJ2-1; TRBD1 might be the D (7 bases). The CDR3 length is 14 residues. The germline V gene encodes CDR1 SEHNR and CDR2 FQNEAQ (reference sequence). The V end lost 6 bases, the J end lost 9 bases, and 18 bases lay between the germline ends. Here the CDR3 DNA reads TGTGCCAGCAGTCTGCAGGGGGAGGTTGGTGAGCAGTTCTTC. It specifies CASSLQGEVGEQFF.

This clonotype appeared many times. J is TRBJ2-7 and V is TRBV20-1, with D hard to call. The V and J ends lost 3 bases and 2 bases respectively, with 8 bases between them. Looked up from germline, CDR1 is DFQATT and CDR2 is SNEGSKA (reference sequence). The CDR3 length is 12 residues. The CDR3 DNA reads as TGCAGTGCTAGGTTCAAGACCTACGAGCAGTACTTC. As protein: CSARFKTYEQYF.

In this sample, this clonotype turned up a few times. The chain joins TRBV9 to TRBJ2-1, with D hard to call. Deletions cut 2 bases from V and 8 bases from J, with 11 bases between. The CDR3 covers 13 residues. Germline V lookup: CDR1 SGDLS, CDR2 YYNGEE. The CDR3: CASSVSIVDEQFF. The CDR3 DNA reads TGTGCCAGCAGCGTCAGCATAGTAGATGAGCAGTTCTTC.

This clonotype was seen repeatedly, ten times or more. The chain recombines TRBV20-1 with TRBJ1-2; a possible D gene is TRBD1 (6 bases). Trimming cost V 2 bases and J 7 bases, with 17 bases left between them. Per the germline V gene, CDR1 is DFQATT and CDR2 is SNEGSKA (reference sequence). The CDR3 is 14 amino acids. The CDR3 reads CSARPPGGASGYTF. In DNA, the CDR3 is TGCAGTGCTAGACCCCCCGGGGGGGCGTCTGGCTACACCTTC.

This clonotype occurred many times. The chain's CDR3 is CASRVARRDGELFF. The CDR3 nucleotides are TGTGCCAGCAGGGTGGCGCGGAGGGACGGGGAGCTGTTTTTT. The gene calls are TRBV2 and TRBJ2-2; D is possibly TRBD2 (6 bases). V was pared by 6 bases and J by 7 bases, with 15 bases between. CDR1 is SNHLY and CDR2 is FYNNEI in the germline V gene. The CDR3 consists of 14 residues. Full variable domain (missing parts from reference TRBV2 and TRBJ2-2): EPEVTQTPSHQVTQMGQEVILRCVPISNHLYFYWYRQILGQKVEFLVSFYNNEISEKSEIFDDQFSVERPDGSNFTLKIRSTKLEDSAMYFCASRVARRDGELFFGEGSRLTVL.

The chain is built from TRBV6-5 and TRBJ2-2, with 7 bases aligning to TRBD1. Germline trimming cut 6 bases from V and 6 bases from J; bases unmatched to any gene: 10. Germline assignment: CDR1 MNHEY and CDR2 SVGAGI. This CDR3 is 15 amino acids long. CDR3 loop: CASSPLDRFAGELFF. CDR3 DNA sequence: TGTGCCAGCAGCCCCTTGGACAGGTTCGCCGGGGAGCTGTTTTTT.

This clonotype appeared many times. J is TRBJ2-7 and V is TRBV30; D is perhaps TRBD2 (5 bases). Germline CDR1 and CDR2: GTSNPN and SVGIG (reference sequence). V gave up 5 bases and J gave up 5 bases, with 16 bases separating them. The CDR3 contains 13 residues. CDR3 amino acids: CAWGGGPADEQYF. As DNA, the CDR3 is TGTGCCTGGGGAGGCGGGCCGGCGGACGAGCAGTACTTC.

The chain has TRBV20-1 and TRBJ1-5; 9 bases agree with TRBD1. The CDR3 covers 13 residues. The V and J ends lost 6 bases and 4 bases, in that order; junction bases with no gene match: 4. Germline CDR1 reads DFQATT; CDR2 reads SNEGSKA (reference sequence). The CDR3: CSAGTGRNQPQHF. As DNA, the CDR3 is TGCAGTGCGGGGACAGGGAGGAATCAGCCCCAGCATTTT.

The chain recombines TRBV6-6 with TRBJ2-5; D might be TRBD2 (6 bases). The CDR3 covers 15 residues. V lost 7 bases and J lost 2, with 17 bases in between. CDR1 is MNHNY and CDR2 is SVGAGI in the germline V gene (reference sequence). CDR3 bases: TGTGCCAGCACCAAATCACGGGGGAGACAAGAGACCCAGTACTTC. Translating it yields CASTKSRGRQETQYF.

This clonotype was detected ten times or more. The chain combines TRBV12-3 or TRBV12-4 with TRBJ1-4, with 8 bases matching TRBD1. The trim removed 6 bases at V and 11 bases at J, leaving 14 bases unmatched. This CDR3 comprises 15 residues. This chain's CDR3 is CASRGGTGPLSKLFF. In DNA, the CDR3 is TGTGCCAGCAGGGGCGGGACAGGTCCCCTTTCCAAACTGTTTTTT.

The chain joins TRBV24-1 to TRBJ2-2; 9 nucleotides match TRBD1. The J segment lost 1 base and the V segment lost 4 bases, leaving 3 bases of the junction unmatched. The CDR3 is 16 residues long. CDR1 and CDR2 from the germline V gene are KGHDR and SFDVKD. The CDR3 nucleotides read TGTGCCACCAGTGACCGGGACAGGGAGAACACCGGGGAGCTGTTTTTT. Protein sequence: CATSDRDRENTGELFF.

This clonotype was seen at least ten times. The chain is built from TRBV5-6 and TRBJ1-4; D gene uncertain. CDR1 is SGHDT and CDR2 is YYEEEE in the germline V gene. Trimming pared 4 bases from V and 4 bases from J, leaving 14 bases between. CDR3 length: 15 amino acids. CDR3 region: CASSALNRGNEKLFF. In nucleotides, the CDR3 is TGTGCCAGCAGCGCCTTGAACCGGGGTAATGAAAAACTGTTTTTT.

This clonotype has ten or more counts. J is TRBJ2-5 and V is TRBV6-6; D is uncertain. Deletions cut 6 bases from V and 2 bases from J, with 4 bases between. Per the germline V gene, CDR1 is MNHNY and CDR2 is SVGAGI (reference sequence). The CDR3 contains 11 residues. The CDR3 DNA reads TGTGCCAGCAGCGCGCAAGAGACCCAGTACTTC. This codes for CASSAQETQYF.

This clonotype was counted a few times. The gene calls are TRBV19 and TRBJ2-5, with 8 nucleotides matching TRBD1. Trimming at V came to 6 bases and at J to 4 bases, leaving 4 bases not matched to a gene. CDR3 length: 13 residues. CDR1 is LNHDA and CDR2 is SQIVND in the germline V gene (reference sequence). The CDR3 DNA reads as TGTGCCAGTAGCCAAGGACAGGGAGAGACCCAGTACTTC. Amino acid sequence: CASSQGQGETQYF.

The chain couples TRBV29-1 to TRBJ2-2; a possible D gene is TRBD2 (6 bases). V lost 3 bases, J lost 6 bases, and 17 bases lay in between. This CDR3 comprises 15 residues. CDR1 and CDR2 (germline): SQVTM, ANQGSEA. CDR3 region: CSVETGGPGSGELFF. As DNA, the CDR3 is TGCAGCGTTGAGACCGGAGGGCCTGGATCCGGGGAGCTGTTTTTT.

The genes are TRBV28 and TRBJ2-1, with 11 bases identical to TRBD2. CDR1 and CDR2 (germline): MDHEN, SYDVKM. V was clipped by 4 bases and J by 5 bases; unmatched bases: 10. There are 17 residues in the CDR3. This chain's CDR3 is CASSWILAGAGHNEQFF. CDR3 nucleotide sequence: TGTGCCAGCAGTTGGATACTAGCGGGAGCCGGGCACAATGAGCAGTTCTTC.

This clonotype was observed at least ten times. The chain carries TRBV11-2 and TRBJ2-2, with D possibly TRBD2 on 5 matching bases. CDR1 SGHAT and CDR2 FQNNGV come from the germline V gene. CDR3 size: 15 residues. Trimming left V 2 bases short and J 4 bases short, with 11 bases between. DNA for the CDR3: TGTGCCAGCAGCTTACGGGGTTGGGGCACCGGGGAGCTGTTTTTT. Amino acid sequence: CASSLRGWGTGELFF. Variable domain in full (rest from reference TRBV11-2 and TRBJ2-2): EAGVAQSPRYKIIEKRQSVAFWCNPISGHATLYWYQQILGQGPKLLIQFQNNGVVDDSQLPKDRFSAERLKGVDSTLKIQPAKLEDSAVYLCASSLRGWGTGELFFGEGSRLTVL.

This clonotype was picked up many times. CDR3 residues: CASSVASGATDTQYF. The CDR3 DNA reads TGCGCCAGCAGTGTGGCTAGCGGGGCCACAGATACGCAGTATTTT. The chain has TRBV10-1 and TRBJ2-3, with 9 bases aligning to TRBD2. The CDR3 contains 15 residues. With 4 bases clipped from V and 2 bases from J, the junction kept 4 bases outside the gene matches. The germline V gene encodes CDR1 WNHNN and CDR2 SYGVQD (reference sequence).

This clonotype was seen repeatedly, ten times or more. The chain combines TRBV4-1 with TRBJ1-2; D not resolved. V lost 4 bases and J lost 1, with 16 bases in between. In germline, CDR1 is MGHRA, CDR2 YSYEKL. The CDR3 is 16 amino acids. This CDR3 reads CASSPIRAEFNYGYTF. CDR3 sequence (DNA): TGCGCCAGCAGCCCAATCCGGGCAGAATTTAACTATGGCTACACCTTC.